The rows below give T cell receptor beta chains drawn from one sample of a study of cytomegalovirus exposure and HLA in healthy donors. The repertoire was sequenced with immunoSEQ multiplex PCR; TCRdb's copy has only in-frame clones and lacks some. Of around 150,000 clones in the sample, over 75% are singletons; the top ten hold roughly 2%. The sequenced material came from PBMCs. Receptors originate from a human donor in good health. Both conserved end residues are part of each CDR3. A D gene is named only where the DNA matches it firmly. Size is stated for part of the rows, as once, few or many counts, or as a class when the clone is expanded.

D gene	V gene	clone size	J gene	CDR3 DNA	CDR3 protein
NA	TRBV5-4	NA	TRBJ2-1	TGTGCCAGCAGCCTACGGGACACAGACAATGAGCAGTTCTTC	CASSLRDTDNEQFF
NA	TRBV7-2	once	TRBJ2-2	TGTGCCAGCAGCTCCCAGCGGAGGGGGAACACCGGGGAGCTGTTTTTT	CASSSQRRGNTGELFF
NA	TRBV9	NA	TRBJ2-3	TGTGCCAGCAGCGTATTAAGGGGGGGCAACACAGATACGCAGTATTTT	CASSVLRGGNTDTQYF
NA	TRBV5-6	few	TRBJ1-1	TGTGCCAGCAGCCGAACCAGGGCTGAAGCTTTCTTT	CASSRTRAEAFF
NA	TRBV6-6	NA	TRBJ2-3	TGTGCCAGCAGTTCGGGCAGGGGAATCGGAACAGATACGCAGTATTTT	CASSSGRGIGTDTQYF
NA	TRBV25-1	NA	TRBJ2-5	TGTGCCAGCAGTGAATGGGGGGAGGAGACCCAGTACTTC	CASSEWGEETQYF
TRBD1	TRBV14	NA	TRBJ2-1	TGTGCCAGCAGCCAGGCCCGGACAGGGGCCGCTTCACTGAAGTTCTTC	CASSQARTGAASLKFF
NA	TRBV27	once	TRBJ2-7	TGTGCCAGCAGTTTATTCGCGGGGTTCAGGTACGAGCAGTACTTC	CASSLFAGFRYEQYF
NA	TRBV25-1	NA	TRBJ1-1	TGTGCCAGCAGTGATATGAACACTGAAGCTTTCTTT	CASSDMNTEAFF
TRBD2	TRBV9	NA	TRBJ2-3	TGTGCCAGCAGCGTCGGACTAGCGGGGTCAGATACGCAGTATTTT	CASSVGLAGSDTQYF
NA	TRBV27	NA	TRBJ2-5	TGTGCCAGCAGTTTCCAGGGGTTGAAGGAGACCCAGTACTTC	CASSFQGLKETQYF
TRBD1	TRBV28	NA	TRBJ1-6	TGTGCCAGCAGCCCTCGGCAGGGGGCCAATTCACCCCTCCACTTT	CASSPRQGANSPLHF
TRBD1	TRBV19	NA	TRBJ1-3	TGTGCCAGTAGTATCGCCCGGGACAGCTTCTCTGGAAACACCATATATTTT	CASSIARDSFSGNTIYF
TRBD1	TRBV4-1	NA	TRBJ2-6	TGCGCCAGCAGCCAGGTGGGACAGGTCCTCTCTGGGGCCAACGTCCTGACTTTC	CASSQVGQVLSGANVLTF
NA	TRBV6-6	NA	TRBJ2-3	TGTGCCAGCAGCCGCTCAGGGGACACAGATACGCAGTATTTT	CASSRSGDTDTQYF
NA	TRBV19	NA	TRBJ1-5	TGTGCCAGTAGTATATTTTTCGGGGGTTGGAGCAATCAGCCCCAGCATTTT	CASSIFFGGWSNQPQHF
NA	TRBV6-5	NA	TRBJ1-2	TGTGCCAGTGGTGGGCGGGAGGTCAGCGGCTACACCTTC	CASGGREVSGYTF
NA	TRBV5-1	few	TRBJ2-1	TGCGCCAGCGGCAAACAGTACAATGAGCAGTTCTTC	CASGKQYNEQFF
TRBD2	TRBV6-6	NA	TRBJ2-7	TGTGCCAGCAGCCGAGCGGGGAGCTCCTACGAGCAGTACTTC	CASSRAGSSYEQYF
NA	TRBV19	NA	TRBJ1-5	TGTGCCAGTAGTTCAACAGGGCCCGATCAGCCCCAGCATTTT	CASSSTGPDQPQHF
TRBD1	TRBV7-2	NA	TRBJ2-7	TGTGCCAGCAGCTTAGGGGGGACAGATCCCTACGAGCAGTACTTC	CASSLGGTDPYEQYF
TRBD1	TRBV13	NA	TRBJ2-3	TGTGCCAGCAGCTTATTCTCCGACAGGGGGATCACAGATACGCAGTATTTT	CASSLFSDRGITDTQYF
NA	TRBV20-1	once	TRBJ1-1	TGCAGTGCCGGGACTTCTACTGAAGCTTTCTTT	CSAGTSTEAFF
NA	TRBV5-5	NA	TRBJ2-3	TGTGCCAGCAGCTTGGGGGGGCTAGTCTGGACAGATACGCAGTATTTT	CASSLGGLVWTDTQYF
NA	TRBV15	NA	TRBJ1-4	TGTGCCACCAGCCCCTATGGTACTAATGAAAAACTGTTTTTT	CATSPYGTNEKLFF
TRBD2	TRBV19	NA	TRBJ2-3	TGTGCCAGTAGTCCCCGGGTTGCGGGGGGGCGGCAAGATACGCAGTATTTT	CASSPRVAGGRQDTQYF
NA	TRBV27	NA	TRBJ2-6	TGTGCCAGCAGTCACTCGATGGACATCCTCTCTGGGGCCAACGTCCTGACTTTC	CASSHSMDILSGANVLTF
TRBD1	TRBV2	NA	TRBJ2-7	TGTGCCGGCCGGGACAGGGGAAACGAGCAGTACTTC	CAGRDRGNEQYF
NA	TRBV7-9	few	TRBJ2-7	TGTGCCAGCAGCTTAGGGCAGGGAAGCTCCTACGAGCAGTACTTC	CASSLGQGSSYEQYF
TRBD2	TRBV19	NA	TRBJ2-1	TGTGCCAGTAGTCCGGGACTAGCGGGGGGATTTTCCTACAATGAGCAGTTCTTC	CASSPGLAGGFSYNEQFF
NA	TRBV7-3	NA	TRBJ1-6	TGTGCCAGCTCTGCAGGCAATAATTCACCCCTCCACTTT	CASSAGNNSPLHF
NA	TRBV9	once	TRBJ2-3	TGTGCCAGCAACCGCTATGGCCAAGGGGCCACAGATACGCAGTATTTT	CASNRYGQGATDTQYF
TRBD2	TRBV4-1	NA	TRBJ2-1	TGCGCCAGCAGCCAACTAGCGGGGGGGCCCAATGAGCAGTTCTTC	CASSQLAGGPNEQFF
NA	TRBV10-2	NA	TRBJ1-2	TGCGCCAGCAGTGACAGGAATCTGGGCTATGGCTACACCTTC	CASSDRNLGYGYTF
TRBD1	TRBV9	NA	TRBJ1-5	TGTGCCAGCAGCGGACAGGGGGCTAATCAGCCCCAGCATTTT	CASSGQGANQPQHF
NA	TRBV9	NA	TRBJ1-2	TGTGCCAGCAGCGTAGGTGGGGCTGGCTATGGCTACACCTTC	CASSVGGAGYGYTF
TRBD1	TRBV7-2	few	TRBJ1-4	TGTGCCAGCAGCAAGGACAGGGGGCTAGAAAAACTGTTTTTT	CASSKDRGLEKLFF
NA	TRBV9	NA	TRBJ2-1	TGTGCCAGCAGCGCCACGGGATTCTCCTACAATGAGCAGTTCTTC	CASSATGFSYNEQFF
TRBD2	TRBV29-1	NA	TRBJ2-5	TGCAGCGCCCTACTAGCGGGGGCCCCCCCGGCCCAGTACTTC	CSALLAGAPPAQYF
TRBD1	TRBV5-6	NA	TRBJ1-5	TGTGCCAGCAGCTCACTAAATACAGGGGGCCAGCCCCAGCATTTT	CASSSLNTGGQPQHF
TRBD2	TRBV11-2	NA	TRBJ2-3	TGTGCCACCGTGGGCGGGGGGCCCTCTAGCACAGATACGCAGTATTTT	CATVGGGPSSTDTQYF
TRBD2	TRBV12-5	NA	TRBJ2-5	TGTGCTAGTGGTTCCCCTTATAGCGGGCTTAGAGAGACCCAGTACTTC	CASGSPYSGLRETQYF
NA	TRBV7-8	NA	TRBJ1-4	TGTGCCAGCAGCTTAGTGGACACCAATGAAAAACTGTTTTTT	CASSLVDTNEKLFF
TRBD2	TRBV9	NA	TRBJ2-7	TGTGCCAGCAGCGCGGGACTAGCGGGGACGTACGAGCAGTACTTC	CASSAGLAGTYEQYF
NA	TRBV2	NA	TRBJ1-1	TGTGCCAGCAGCGCGTATCTAAGGAACACTGAAGCTTTCTTT	CASSAYLRNTEAFF
NA	TRBV4-1	once	TRBJ1-2	TGCGCCAGCAGCCAGGAGACAGCAAACTATGGCTACACCTTC	CASSQETANYGYTF
TRBD1	TRBV28	NA	TRBJ2-2	TGTGCCAGCAGCCCGGACAGGGGGCTCACCGGGGAGCTGTTTTTT	CASSPDRGLTGELFF
TRBD1	TRBV7-9	NA	TRBJ1-2	TGTGCCAGCAGCTTAGATGGGGACAGGCGTGGCTACACCTTC	CASSLDGDRRGYTF
NA	TRBV6-6	NA	TRBJ1-5	TGTGCCAGCAGATACCGGACAGAAAGTAATCAGCCCCAGCATTTT	CASRYRTESNQPQHF
NA	TRBV2	NA	TRBJ1-6	TGTGCCAGCAGTGAAGGCCAGGGTCGATATAATTCACCCCTCCACTTT	CASSEGQGRYNSPLHF
TRBD1	TRBV4-3	few	TRBJ2-7	TGCGCCAGCAGTCAGGACAGGGCGTACGAGCAGTACTTC	CASSQDRAYEQYF
NA	TRBV7-2	NA	TRBJ1-2	TGTGCCAGCAGCTTAGAGGCAGCGTACTATGGCTACACCTTC	CASSLEAAYYGYTF
NA	TRBV4-2	once	TRBJ2-5	TGTGCCAGCAGCCCCGGAACAGGCGGAAGTGTAGAGACCCAGTACTTC	CASSPGTGGSVETQYF
TRBD2	TRBV7-9	NA	TRBJ2-7	TGTGCCAGCAGCTCAGGGGGGGTAGCGGGGGGCTTATCCTACGAGCAGTACTTC	CASSSGGVAGGLSYEQYF
TRBD1	TRBV4-1	NA	TRBJ2-3	TGCGCCAGCAGCCAGGACAGGGGGCATACAGATACGCAGTATTTT	CASSQDRGHTDTQYF
NA	TRBV20-1	NA	TRBJ2-7	TGCAGTGCTAGAGATTACACCGAGCAGTACTTC	CSARDYTEQYF
TRBD1	TRBV5-1	NA	TRBJ1-5	TGCGCCAGCAGCTTTGACGGGACAGGGGGAAGCCAGCCCCAGCATTTT	CASSFDGTGGSQPQHF
NA	TRBV5-1	few	TRBJ2-1	TGCGCCAGCAGCCACCAGGGGCTCTATGAGCAGTTCTTC	CASSHQGLYEQFF
NA	TRBV10-1	NA	TRBJ2-5	TGCGCCAGCAGTGACGCGGGGGCGGGAGAGACCCAGTACTTC	CASSDAGAGETQYF
NA	TRBV7-3	NA	TRBJ2-7	TGTGCCAGCAGCTCCCGACAGGATGTATCCTACGAGCAGTACTTC	CASSSRQDVSYEQYF